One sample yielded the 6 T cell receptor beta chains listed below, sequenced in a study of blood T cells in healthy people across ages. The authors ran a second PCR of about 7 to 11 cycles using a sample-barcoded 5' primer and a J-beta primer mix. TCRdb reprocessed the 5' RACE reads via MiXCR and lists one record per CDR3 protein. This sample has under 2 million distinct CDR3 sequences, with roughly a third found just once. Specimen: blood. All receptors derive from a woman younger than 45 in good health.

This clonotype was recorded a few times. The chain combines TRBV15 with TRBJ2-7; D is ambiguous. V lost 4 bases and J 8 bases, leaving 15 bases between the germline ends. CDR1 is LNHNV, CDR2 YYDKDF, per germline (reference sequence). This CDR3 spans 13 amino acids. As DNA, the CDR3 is TGTGCCACCAGCACCCTTCTAGGAACGAAGCAGTACTTC. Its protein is CATSTLLGTKQYF.

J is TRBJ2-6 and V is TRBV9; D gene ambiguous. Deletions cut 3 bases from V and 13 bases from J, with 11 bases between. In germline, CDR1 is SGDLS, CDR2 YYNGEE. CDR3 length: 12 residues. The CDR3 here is CASSASMGVLTF. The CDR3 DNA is TGTGCCAGCAGCGCTTCGATGGGGGTCCTGACTTTC.

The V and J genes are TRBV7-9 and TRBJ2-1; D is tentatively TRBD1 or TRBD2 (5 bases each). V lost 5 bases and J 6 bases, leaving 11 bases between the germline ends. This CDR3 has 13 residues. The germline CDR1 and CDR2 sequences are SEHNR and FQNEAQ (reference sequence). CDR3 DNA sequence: TGTGCCAGCAGCGCAACGGGGCCCAATGAGCAGTTCTTC. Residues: CASSATGPNEQFF. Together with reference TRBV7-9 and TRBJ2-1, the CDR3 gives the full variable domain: DTGVSQNPRHKITKRGQNVTFRCDPISEHNRLYWYRQTLGQGPEFLTYFQNEAQLEKSRLLSDRFSAERPKGSFSTLEIQRTEQGDSAMYLCASSATGPNEQFFGPGTRLTVL.

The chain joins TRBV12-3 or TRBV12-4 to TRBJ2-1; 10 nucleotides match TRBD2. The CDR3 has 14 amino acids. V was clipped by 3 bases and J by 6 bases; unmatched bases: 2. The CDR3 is CASSFSGGSNEQFF. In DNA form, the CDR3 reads TGTGCCAGCAGTTTTAGCGGGGGGAGCAATGAGCAGTTCTTC.

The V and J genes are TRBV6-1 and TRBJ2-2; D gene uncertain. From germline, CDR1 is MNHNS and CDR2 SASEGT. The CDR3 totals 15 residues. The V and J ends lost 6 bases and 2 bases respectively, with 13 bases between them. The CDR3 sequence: CASSLPKVNTGELFF. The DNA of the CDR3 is TGTGCCAGCAGCCTTCCCAAAGTTAACACCGGGGAGCTGTTTTTT.

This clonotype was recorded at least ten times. DNA for the CDR3: TGTGCCAGCAGCTTAACGGGCGGGGTTTCCTACAATGAGCAGTTCTTC. Translating gives CASSLTGGVSYNEQFF. This chain links TRBV7-2 with TRBJ2-1, with a weak D call TRBD2 (6 bases). This CDR3 comprises 16 residues. V lost 2 bases, J lost 1 base, and 12 bases lay in between. Germline V gene data show CDR1 as SGHTA and CDR2 as FQGNSA.